This T cell receptor beta chain was obtained from a study of Graves' ophthalmopathy and Graves' hyperthyroidism. Findings and caveats of the study: As the model predicted ophthalmopathy progression, it achieved a sensitivity of 70% to 71% and a specificity of 72.22%. Most thyroid clonotypes expanded beyond 0.001 frequency were also found in blood.

Hyperthyroidism patients had new diagnoses, durations under 2 months, and ages of 18 to 65. Fresh peripheral blood (more than 9.5 ml) yielded the PBMCs. As the template, RNA transcripts were used to amplify TCR beta CDR3 regions. HTBI primers were used in a first-round RT-PCR, which preceded a second-round multiplex PCR. In TCRdb, the multiplex PCR reads were re-called with MiXCR into one record per CDR3 protein. This table has 680,000 or so distinct CDR3 sequences, 20% to 25% appearing once. The table lists this clonotype with many counts. Its antigen is unknown. The CDR3 totals 15 residues. The V end lost 3 bases, the J end lost 9 bases, and 18 bases lay between the germline ends. The germline gives CDR1 MGHRA, CDR2 YSYEKL.

The receptor was derived from a woman aged 18-29 years with stable Graves' hyperthyroidism. Some clones in this sample may be carry-over from other donors' samples. Material for sequencing was peripheral blood. This chain links TRBV4-1 with TRBJ1-5; D is possibly TRBD1 (6 bases). The CDR3 region has the DNA TGCGCCAGCAGCCAGTTCGGGCAGGGGCCAACGCCCCAGCATTTT. Its protein is CASSQFGQGPTPQHF.